These T cell receptor beta chains were read from a single sample in a study of blood T cell repertoires in COVID-19. TCRdb's copy holds only in-frame clones and misses some; the assay was immunoSEQ multiplex PCR. The sample records over 250,000 clones, roughly nine tenths being singletons. Sequencing used peripheral blood. These receptors came from a woman under 40 with COVID-19, enrolled during active disease. The CDR3 runs from the conserved cysteine through the conserved F or W. D genes are given only for firm matches. The size entry is marked missing in some rows and otherwise reads once, few, many or a size class.

v_call,d_call,clone_size,j_call,cdr3_nt,cdr3_aa
TRBV3-1/TRBV3-2,NA,NA,TRBJ1-1,TGTGCCAGCAGCCAAGGGCAGGGGCGTAGCACTGAAGCTTTCTTT,CASSQGQGRSTEAFF
TRBV30,NA,NA,TRBJ1-2,TGTGCCTGGAGGGTCGGGGGTTATGGCTACACCTTC,CAWRVGGYGYTF
TRBV29-1,NA,NA,TRBJ1-5,TGCAGCGCCGGGGAGGGGATCGGTCAGCCCCAGCATTTT,CSAGEGIGQPQHF
TRBV27,TRBD1,NA,TRBJ1-2,TGTGCCAGCAGTCACAACAGGGGCCCCTATGGCTACACCTTC,CASSHNRGPYGYTF
TRBV9,TRBD2,NA,TRBJ2-2,TGTGCCAGCAGCGCAAGGACTAGCAACACCGGGGAGCTGTTTTTT,CASSARTSNTGELFF
TRBV3-1/TRBV3-2,NA,NA,TRBJ2-7,TGTGCCAGCAGCTCCTGGACAGTTACCTACGAGCAGTACTTC,CASSSWTVTYEQYF
TRBV4-2,NA,NA,TRBJ1-2,TGTGCCAGCAGCCAAGGGGGGGGCATATCTAACTATGGCTACACCTTC,CASSQGGGISNYGYTF
TRBV5-1,TRBD2,NA,TRBJ2-6,TGCGCCAGCTCCAATGGCGGGGGGTCTGGGGCCAACGTCCTGACTTTC,CASSNGGGSGANVLTF
TRBV4-1,NA,once,TRBJ1-3,TGCGCCAGCAGCCAAGATCTCAGAGGAAACACCATATATTTT,CASSQDLRGNTIYF
TRBV11-3,TRBD2,NA,TRBJ2-4,TGTGCCACCTTCGCGGGCGGGAGTAGAAACATTCAGTACTTC,CATFAGGSRNIQYF
TRBV30,NA,once,TRBJ1-2,TGTGCCTGGACCCAAGACATTGGAGGCGGCTACACCTTC,CAWTQDIGGGYTF
TRBV7-9,NA,NA,TRBJ1-1,TGTGCCAGCTTCCGTACGGGGACTGAAGCTTTCTTT,CASFRTGTEAFF
TRBV5-1,TRBD2,once,TRBJ2-4,TGCGCCAGCAGCTTGGCCACCGGGGGGGAAGACAGTGCCCAATACTTC,CASSLATGGEDSAQYF
TRBV28,TRBD1,NA,TRBJ1-5,TGTGCCAGCAGTCTCTTGACAGGGAGTAGCAATCAGCCCCAGCATTTT,CASSLLTGSSNQPQHF
TRBV5-6,TRBD1,once,TRBJ2-5,TGTGCCAGCAGCTTCGGGACAGGGGGCGCGGAGACCCAGTACTTC,CASSFGTGGAETQYF
TRBV15,TRBD2,NA,TRBJ2-1,TGTGCCACCAGCAGAGACCCTGGGACTAGCGGTGTCTCCTACAATGAGCAGTTCTTC,CATSRDPGTSGVSYNEQFF
TRBV27,NA,once,TRBJ2-7,TGTGCCAGCAGTTTTTACAACGAGCAGTACTTC,CASSFYNEQYF
TRBV28,NA,NA,TRBJ1-2,TGTGCCAGCAGCCCCGCCGGGACACAAAGTAACTATGGCTACACCTTC,CASSPAGTQSNYGYTF
TRBV7-9,TRBD1,NA,TRBJ1-1,TGTGCCAGCAGCTTGGGACAGGGGGAGGACACTGAAGCTTTCTTT,CASSLGQGEDTEAFF
TRBV7-2,TRBD1,once,TRBJ1-4,TGTGCCAGCAGCAAACTCGGGACAGGGGGTGAAGAAAAACTGTTTTTT,CASSKLGTGGEEKLFF
TRBV5-8,NA,NA,TRBJ1-1,TGTGCCAGCAGCTCGGGTTGGAACACTGAAGCTTTCTTT,CASSSGWNTEAFF
TRBV5-1,TRBD1,NA,TRBJ2-3,TGCGCCAGCAGCTCGGGACAGGGGAATAGGAATACGCAGTATTTT,CASSSGQGNRNTQYF
TRBV12-5,NA,NA,TRBJ2-7,TGTGCTAGTGTCCGGACAGTCTACAACGAGCAGTACTTC,CASVRTVYNEQYF
TRBV19,NA,once,TRBJ1-3,TGTGCCAGTAGTATGAGCCGGGGGGTCGGAAACACCATATATTTT,CASSMSRGVGNTIYF
TRBV6-5,NA,NA,TRBJ2-1,TGTGCCAGCAGTATGTTGTCAGGGATTGGTAGTGAGCAGTTCTTC,CASSMLSGIGSEQFF
TRBV9,TRBD1,NA,TRBJ1-3,TGTGCCAGCAGCGTAGCTTGGGGGACAGGGGGCCTCTCTGGAAACACCATATATTTT,CASSVAWGTGGLSGNTIYF
TRBV19,TRBD1,NA,TRBJ1-5,TGTGCCAGTAGTTCAACAGGGGGCCGGAATCAGCCCCAGCATTTT,CASSSTGGRNQPQHF
TRBV6-5,NA,NA,TRBJ1-3,TGTGCCAGCAGTACAGGGAGACCTGGAAACACCATATATTTT,CASSTGRPGNTIYF
TRBV19,NA,NA,TRBJ1-4,TGTGCCAGTAGTCAACTAGGGTCTCGGGATGAAAAACTGTTTTTT,CASSQLGSRDEKLFF
TRBV5-1,TRBD1,NA,TRBJ1-3,TGCGCCAGCAGCGACACACCAGGGACAGAATCTGGAAACACCATATATTTT,CASSDTPGTESGNTIYF
TRBV2,NA,NA,TRBJ1-1,TGTGCCAGCAGCCAGGGAAACACTGAAGCTTTCTTT,CASSQGNTEAFF
TRBV27,TRBD2,NA,TRBJ2-2,TGTGCCAGCAGTCGTGCCTCTAGCGGAGCAAACACCGGGGAGCTGTTTTTT,CASSRASSGANTGELFF
TRBV19,NA,NA,TRBJ1-5,TGTGCCAGTAGGGACAGAAGTAATAGCAATCAGCCCCAGCATTTT,CASRDRSNSNQPQHF
TRBV5-8,TRBD1,NA,TRBJ1-2,TGTGCCAGCAGCCCCTATCGGAGGGGGCGCTTGGATGGCTACACCTTC,CASSPYRRGRLDGYTF
TRBV5-1,NA,NA,TRBJ1-2,TGCGCCAGCAGCTTGGAGGCCCAGGTTTATGGCTACACCTTC,CASSLEAQVYGYTF
TRBV5-5,NA,NA,TRBJ2-7,TGTGCCATCCGACGGGTAACCTACGAGCAGTACTTC,CAIRRVTYEQYF
TRBV2,TRBD2,NA,TRBJ2-3,TGTGCCAGGGACGAAGGACTAGCAGCAGATACGCAGTATTTT,CARDEGLAADTQYF
TRBV7-9,NA,NA,TRBJ1-3,TGTGCCAGCAGCTTAAAGGGGACAACTGGAAACACCATATATTTT,CASSLKGTTGNTIYF
TRBV19,TRBD1,NA,TRBJ1-2,TGTGCCAGTAGTGCCCAGATCACAGGGGGCGACTATGGCTACACCTTC,CASSAQITGGDYGYTF
TRBV25-1,NA,NA,TRBJ1-1,TGTGCCAGCAGTGAATCGGCAGGGGAGTTATACACTGAAGCTTTCTTT,CASSESAGELYTEAFF
TRBV27,TRBD2,NA,TRBJ2-7,TGTGCCAGCAGTCCGGGACTAGCGCCCTACGAGCAGTACTTC,CASSPGLAPYEQYF
TRBV30,NA,NA,TRBJ1-1,TGTGCCTGGAGTCTTAACACTGAAGCTTTCTTT,CAWSLNTEAFF